The clone carrying this T cell receptor (beta chain) was found many times. Its specificity is unknown. Full-length variable regions came from constant-region reverse primers plus semi-nested Nested Universal Primer A PCR. TCRdb independently ran MiXCR on the 5' RACE reads; one entry per CDR3 protein. The sample includes approximately 40,000 distinct CDR3 sequences, 22% of them seen just once. There are 15 residues in the CDR3. The germline V gene encodes CDR1 MGHRA and CDR2 YSYEKL. The V and J ends lost 6 bases and 3 bases respectively, with 18 bases between them. Study-level findings and limits: Tumor Treg TCRs overlapped most with tumor naive CD4+ cells.

The sorted Tregs were CD4+CD25+CD127-/low cells. The V call is TRBV4-1, the J call TRBJ2-7, with D maybe TRBD2 (5 bases). Sequenced input: Tregs sorted from blood. The receptor's source is a female donor with breast cancer. The CDR3 sequence: CASRASEGGFYEQYF. The CDR3 DNA follows: TGCGCCAGCAGAGCCTCCGAGGGTGGGTTCTACGAGCAGTACTTC.